One T cell receptor beta chain is described in this entry. This sample was taken from a study of PD-L1 blockade in urothelial cancer. For the study at large: Specimens of blood held a median count of about 140,000 T cells.

TCRdb keeps only in-frame clones here, not all; method: immunoSEQ multiplex PCR. The data hold tens of thousands of clones, with roughly 79% observed a single time. Time point specified: pretreatment peripheral blood. The CDR3 length is 15 residues. Germline-derived CDR1 and CDR2 are LNHDA and SQIVND (reference sequence). V lost 5 bases, J lost 3 bases, and 9 bases stayed unmatched. The TCR originated in a man between 65 and 85 years old with urothelial cancer. The sequencing here drew on PBMCs, taken around atezolizumab (anti-PD-L1) treatment. This chain connects TRBV19 to TRBJ1-2; 7 bases are shared with TRBD1. The CDR3 loop reads CASSVDRRNHYGYTF. The CDR3 coding sequence is TGTGCCAGTAGTGTGGACAGGCGGAACCACTATGGCTACACCTTC.